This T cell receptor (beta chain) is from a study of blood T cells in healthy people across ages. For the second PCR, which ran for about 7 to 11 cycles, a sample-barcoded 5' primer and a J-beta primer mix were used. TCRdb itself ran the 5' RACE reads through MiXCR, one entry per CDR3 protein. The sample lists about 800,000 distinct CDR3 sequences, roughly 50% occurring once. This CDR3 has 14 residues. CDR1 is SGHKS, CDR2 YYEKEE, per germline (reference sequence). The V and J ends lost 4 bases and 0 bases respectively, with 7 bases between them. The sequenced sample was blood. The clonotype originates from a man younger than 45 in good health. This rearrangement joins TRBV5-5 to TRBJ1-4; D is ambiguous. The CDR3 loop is CASSPPATNEKLFF. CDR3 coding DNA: TGTGCCAGCAGCCCCCCCGCAACTAATGAAAAACTGTTTTTT.